A few counts support the clone carrying this T cell receptor (beta chain). What it recognizes is unknown. The CDR3 totals 15 residues. Between the trimmed V and J ends, which lost 2 bases and 3 bases, there was a span of 11 bases. The germline V gene has CDR1 SGHTA and CDR2 FQGNSA. The data stem from a study of T cell repertoires in cytomegalovirus infection. For the study at large: From public TCR beta signatures came an indication of both CMV infection and matching HLA type.

From the reads, TCRdb called clonotypes with MiXCR, one entry per CDR3 protein. The table records 40,000 to 55,000 distinct CDR3 sequences, about a fifth of them present only once. Study-level results: HLA-C-restricted TCR beta clonotypes specific for CMV led the ex vivo response. Summed frequency of shared TCR beta families picked out CMV carriers who also had the relevant HLA.

This clonotype was obtained from a human donor in good health (CMV status not recorded). Some clones in this sample may be carry-over from other donors' samples. Sequencing used CD8+ T cells from cultured PBMCs, obtained from culture after CMV antigen stimulation. The chain couples TRBV7-2 to TRBJ2-1, with a weak D call TRBD2 (5 bases). This CDR3 is CASSLNKRIYNEQFF. The CDR3, as DNA: TGTGCCAGCAGCTTAAACAAGCGGATCTACAATGAGCAGTTCTTC.